In its sample, the clone carrying this TCR beta chain was seen a few times. Its target is unknown. This specimen belongs to a study of T cells after yellow fever vaccination. Germline V CDR1 and CDR2: DFQATT, SNEGSKA (reference sequence). The CDR3 consists of 15 residues. The V segment lost 0 bases and the J segment 4 bases; nucleotides outside the gene matches: 5. In making TCR cDNA, 5'RACE template switching added a universal primer site and UMIs to it. MiXCR, applied by TCRdb to the 5' RACE reads, yields one record per CDR3 protein. The table lists roughly 400,000 distinct CDR3 sequences, approximately 18% of them singletons. Study outcomes and limitations: Reappearance after the booster was observed for most primary-vaccination clones (96% CD4, roughly 90% CD8). Bulk-population clonotypes that are abundant could appear as contaminants in FACS-sorted repertoires. Researchers noted that a small share of clonotypes showed up in both CD4 and CD8 compartments.

Specimen: PBMCs, collected before the yellow fever booster vaccination. This TCR came from a man younger than 35 who received the YFV17D yellow fever vaccine. The genes are TRBV20-1 and TRBJ2-1, with 8 bases lining up with TRBD2. The CDR3 spells CSARDGVAGYNEQFF. The CDR3 coding sequence is TGCAGTGCTAGAGATGGGGTAGCGGGATACAATGAGCAGTTCTTC.